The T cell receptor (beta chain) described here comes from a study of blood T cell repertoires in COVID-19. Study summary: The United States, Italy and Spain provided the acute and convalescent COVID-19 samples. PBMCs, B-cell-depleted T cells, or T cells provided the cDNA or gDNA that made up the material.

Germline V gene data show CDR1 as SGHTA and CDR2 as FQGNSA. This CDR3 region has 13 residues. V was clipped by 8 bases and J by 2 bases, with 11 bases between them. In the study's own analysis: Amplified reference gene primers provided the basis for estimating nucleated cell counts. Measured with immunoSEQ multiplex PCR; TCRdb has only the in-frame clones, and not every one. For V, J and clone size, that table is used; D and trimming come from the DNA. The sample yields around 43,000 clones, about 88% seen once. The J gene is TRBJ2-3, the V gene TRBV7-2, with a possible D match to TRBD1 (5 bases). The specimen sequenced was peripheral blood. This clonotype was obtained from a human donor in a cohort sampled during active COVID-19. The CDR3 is CASDRDSTDTQYF. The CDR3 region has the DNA TGTGCCAGCGACAGAGACTCCACAGATACGCAGTATTTT.